The clone carrying this TCR beta chain was seen at least ten times. Its target is not known. TCRdb re-called the reads with MiXCR, one entry per CDR3 protein. The table lists over 300,000 distinct CDR3 sequences, 15% to 20% of them singletons. The sample is drawn from a study of T cell repertoires in cytomegalovirus infection. Study observations and caveats: The response measured ex vivo was dominated by TCR beta clonotypes (HLA-C-restricted and CMV-specific).

Germline V CDR1 and CDR2: MNHNS, SASEGT. The CDR3 is 15 amino acids. V gave up 4 bases and J gave up 2 bases, with 11 bases separating them. This rearrangement joins TRBV6-1 to TRBJ2-2, with D perhaps matching TRBD1 (6 bases). Material: PBMCs. This receptor was obtained from a human donor in good health (CMV status not recorded). Some clones in this sample may be carry-over from other donors' samples. This chain's CDR3 is CASSARTDNTGELFF. The CDR3 nucleotides read TGTGCCAGCAGTGCCAGGACAGACAACACCGGGGAGCTGTTTTTT.